Here is one T cell receptor beta chain with its context. Its matching antigen is unknown. This CDR3 is built from 14 residues. Germline lookup yields CDR1 LNHDA and CDR2 SQIVND (reference sequence). Trimming left V 9 bases short and J 2 bases short, with 16 bases between. This record comes from a study of identical twins. Study observations and caveats: The presence of invariant MAIT and iNKT cells could partly confound analyses of zero-insertion sequences.

Template switching (which added a universal primer site) was used, and cDNA carried unique molecular identifiers. TCRdb re-called the 5' RACE reads with MiXCR, one entry per CDR3 protein. The table shows about 520,000 distinct CDR3 sequences, with roughly a fifth occurring only once. These data were likewise used in another study, on T cells expressing NK-cell markers.

The sequencing sample was made of CD4+ T cells sorted from blood. The TCR was taken from a woman aged 18-29 years in good health. This chain joins TRBV19 and TRBJ2-5; D is undetermined. The DNA for the CDR3 is TGTGCCAGCGCGCATCGGAGTCGGCAAGAGACCCAGTACTTC. It codes for CASAHRSRQETQYF.